This T cell receptor beta chain was recovered during a study of blood T cells in healthy people across ages. Notes on the study in general: Older individuals had lower TCR beta diversity per million T cells (the decline was roughly linear).

Every donor contributed around 10 milliliters of peripheral blood by blood draw. Every sample yielded at least 6 million isolated PBMCs. On this clonotype: Its antigen is unknown.

Germline trimming cut 5 bases from V and 5 bases from J; bases unmatched to any gene: 10. In germline, CDR1 is MDHEN, CDR2 SYDVKM. CDR3 length equals 16 residues. The authors ran a second PCR of about 7 to 11 cycles using a sample-barcoded 5' primer and a J-beta primer mix. TCRdb re-analysed the 5' RACE reads in MiXCR, keeping a single row per CDR3 protein. Of 1.5 million or so distinct CDR3 sequences listed, approximately 43% are singletons. J is TRBJ2-1 and V is TRBV28, with TRBD2 matching over 9 bases. This receptor was identified in a woman under 30 in good health. Sequenced sample: blood. Here the CDR3 DNA reads TGTGCCAGCAGTGCACTCGGACTAGCGTCCAACAATGAGCAGTTCTTC. Amino acid sequence: CASSALGLASNNEQFF.